This T cell receptor beta chain appears in the sequencing data of a study of Graves' ophthalmopathy and Graves' hyperthyroidism. At the level of the study: Stable hyperthyroidism meant no ophthalmopathy within 18 months of follow-up. General study points: Ophthalmopathy progression was predicted by the model at 55% to 71% sensitivity and about 74% specificity. Most thyroid clonotypes expanded beyond 0.001 frequency were also found in blood.

Using RNA transcripts, the TCR beta CDR3 regions were amplified. Investigators did first-round RT-PCR with HTBI primers, then second-round multiplex PCR. Each CDR3 protein gets one entry after TCRdb re-called the multiplex PCR reads with MiXCR. The table lists around 520,000 distinct CDR3 sequences, 39% of them singletons, with about 4.2% in the top ten. J was trimmed by 6 bases and V by 5 bases; bases with no gene match: 9. The CDR3 loop spans 15 amino acids. This clonotype appeared many times. The antigen remains undetermined. None of the included patients had other autoimmune diseases, uncontrolled infections, pregnancy or lactation, as these led to exclusion.

Sequenced sample: peripheral blood or thyroid tissue (not recorded which). This clonotype originated in an adult man with Graves' hyperthyroidism. The V gene is TRBV12-3 or TRBV12-4, the J gene TRBJ1-1; 10 bases are a match to TRBD1. The CDR3 nucleotides read TGTGCCAGCAGTCAGTGGACAGGGGGGTTGGCTGAAGCTTTCTTT. Its protein product is CASSQWTGGLAEAFF.